This entry features one T cell receptor (beta chain) sequence. The record originates from a study of Ad26.COV2.S vaccination and SARS-CoV-2 variants. Overall study context: Within the COV1001 Ad26.COV2.S trial arm, the donor was enrolled.

The sample's treatment: 19 received Ad26.COV2.S at low or high dose, single or two shots; five or six received placebo; per-sample allocation not given. The investigators took samples on day 63 after the first vaccine or placebo injection. The table came from immunoSEQ multiplex PCR; TCRdb's copy has only in-frame clones and leaves some out. The table has a few hundred thousand clones, less than 95% seen once. Per germline, CDR1 SGHRS and CDR2 YFSETQ. The CDR3 is 14 residues long. The V segment lost 0 bases and the J segment 5 bases; nucleotides outside the gene matches: 4. Sequences were derived from peripheral blood, sampled in a trial of Ad26.COV2.S vaccine versus placebo. This chain uses TRBV5-1 with TRBJ1-1; 7 nucleotides match TRBD1. The receptor was derived from a person between 18 and 60 years old who received the Ad26.COV2.S COVID-19 vaccine or a placebo. The chain's CDR3 is CASSLGDSLTEAFF. In DNA, the CDR3 is TGCGCCAGCAGCTTGGGGGACAGCCTGACTGAAGCTTTCTTT.